These T cell receptor beta chains were read from a single sample in a study of OX40 agonist ivuxolimab in advanced cancers. TCRdb's table, derived via immunoSEQ multiplex PCR, lists solely in-frame clones and lacks some. The sample holds 100,000 or so clones, approximately 94% seen once. The sample consisted of CD4+ or CD8+ T cells sorted from blood, taken in a trial of the OX40 agonist ivuxolimab. Receptor source: an adult with an advanced solid tumor such as melanoma, head and neck, liver or kidney cancer. Each CDR3 is given without its conserved first and last residue.

V: TRBV4-1
CDR3: ASSQDRQDYGYT

V: TRBV10-3
CDR3: AISAEQTSGGEQF

V: TRBV15
CDR3: ATSRRGAASGNTIY

V: TRBV11-2
CDR3: ASSPLRGFDGYT

V: TRBV29-1
CDR3: SGGSQNDGYT

V: TRBV7-2
CDR3: ASSPGGAPTLPNEQF

V: TRBV7-6
CDR3: ASSSPPGEQF

V: TRBV5-1
CDR3: ASNRGTADNEKLF

V: TRBV6-1
CDR3: ASSTNTEAF

V: TRBV5-5
CDR3: ASRLRPGQGTYEQY

V: TRBV19
CDR3: ASSGGQGAYNEQF

V: TRBV28
CDR3: ASSLHGQGRTEAF

V: TRBV7-2
CDR3: ASSLARTAGELF

V: TRBV18
CDR3: ASSPGQGNTEAF

V: TRBV15
CDR3: ATSVLVNNEQF

V: TRBV10-3
CDR3: AISQSGKTSGAYNEQF

V: TRBV28
CDR3: ASSLGGGNYGYT

V: TRBV18
CDR3: ASHSGTGDKGAF

V: TRBV9
CDR3: ASSVVPRVGVYEQY

V: TRBV19
CDR3: ASSMRTGGFVGNNEQF